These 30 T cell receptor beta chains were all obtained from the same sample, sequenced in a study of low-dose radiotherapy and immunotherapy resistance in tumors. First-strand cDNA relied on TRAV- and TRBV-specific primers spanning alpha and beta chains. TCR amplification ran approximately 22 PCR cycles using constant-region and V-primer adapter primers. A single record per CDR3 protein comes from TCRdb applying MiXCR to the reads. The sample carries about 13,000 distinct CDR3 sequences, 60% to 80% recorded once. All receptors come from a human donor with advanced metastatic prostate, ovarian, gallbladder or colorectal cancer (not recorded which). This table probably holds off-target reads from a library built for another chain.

The CDR3 sequence is CASSPFGTLNQPQHF. CDR3 nucleotides: TGCGCCAGCAGCCCATTCGGGACATTGAATCAGCCCCAGCATTTT. V gene TRBV4-1 combines with J gene TRBJ1-5; the D gene is possibly TRBD1 (6 bases). CDR1 and CDR2 (germline): MGHRA, YSYEKL. Trimming left V 4 bases short and J 4 bases short, with 14 bases between. This CDR3 has 15 residues.

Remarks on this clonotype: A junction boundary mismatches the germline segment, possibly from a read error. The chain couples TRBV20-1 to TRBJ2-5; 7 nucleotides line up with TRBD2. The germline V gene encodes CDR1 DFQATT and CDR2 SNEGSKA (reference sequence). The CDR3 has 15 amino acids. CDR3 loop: CSASPPSGDWETHYF. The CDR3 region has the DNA TGCAGTGCTAGCCCCCCGAGCGGGGACTGGGAGACCCATTACTTC.

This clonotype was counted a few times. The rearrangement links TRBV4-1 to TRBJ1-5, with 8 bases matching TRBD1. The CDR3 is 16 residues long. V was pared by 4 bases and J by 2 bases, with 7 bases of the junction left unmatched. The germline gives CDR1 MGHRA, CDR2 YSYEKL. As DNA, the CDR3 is TGCGCCAGCAGCCCTCAGGGGGCTCAGGGCAATCAGCCCCAGCATTTT. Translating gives CASSPQGAQGNQPQHF.

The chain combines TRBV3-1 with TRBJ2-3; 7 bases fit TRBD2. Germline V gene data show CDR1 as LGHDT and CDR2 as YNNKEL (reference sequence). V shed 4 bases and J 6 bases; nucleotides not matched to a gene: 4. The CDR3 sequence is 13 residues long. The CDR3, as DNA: TGTGCCAGCAGCCGGGGGAGGGGTGATACGCAGTATTTT. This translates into CASSRGRGDTQYF.

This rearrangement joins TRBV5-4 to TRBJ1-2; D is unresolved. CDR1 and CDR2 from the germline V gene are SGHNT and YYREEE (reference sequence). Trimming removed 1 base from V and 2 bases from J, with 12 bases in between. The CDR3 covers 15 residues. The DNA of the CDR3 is TGTGCCAGCAGCTTGCGGGTGGAACCAAACTATGGCTACACCTTC. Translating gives CASSLRVEPNYGYTF.

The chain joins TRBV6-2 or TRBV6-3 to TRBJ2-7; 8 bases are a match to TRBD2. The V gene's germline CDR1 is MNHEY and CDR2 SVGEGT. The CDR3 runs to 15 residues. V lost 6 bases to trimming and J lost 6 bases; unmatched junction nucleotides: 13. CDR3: CASSLTTGRGGEQYF. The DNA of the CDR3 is TGTGCCAGCAGCCTTACCACCGGGAGGGGAGGCGAGCAGTACTTC.

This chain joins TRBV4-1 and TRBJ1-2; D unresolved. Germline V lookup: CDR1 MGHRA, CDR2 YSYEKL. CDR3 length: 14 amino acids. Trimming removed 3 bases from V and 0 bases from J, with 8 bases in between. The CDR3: CASSQSGTNYGYTF. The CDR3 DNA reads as TGCGCCAGCAGCCAGTCTGGGACTAACTATGGCTACACCTTC.

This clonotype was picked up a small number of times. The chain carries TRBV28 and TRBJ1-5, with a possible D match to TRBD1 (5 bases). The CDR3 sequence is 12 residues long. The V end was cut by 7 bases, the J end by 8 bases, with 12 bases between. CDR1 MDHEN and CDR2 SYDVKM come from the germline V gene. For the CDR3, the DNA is TGTGCCAGCACTTGGGGGTCGGAGCCCCAGCATTTT. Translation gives CASTWGSEPQHF.

CDR3 sequence (DNA): TGCAGCGTTGAGGACAGCCTATACTATGGCTACACCTTC. Translated, it gives CSVEDSLYYGYTF. V and J are TRBV29-1 and TRBJ1-2, with a weak D call TRBD1 (6 bases). CDR3 length: 13 amino acids. Germline CDR1 is SQVTM and CDR2 is ANQGSEA. The V end was cut by 3 bases, the J end by 3 bases, with 11 bases between.

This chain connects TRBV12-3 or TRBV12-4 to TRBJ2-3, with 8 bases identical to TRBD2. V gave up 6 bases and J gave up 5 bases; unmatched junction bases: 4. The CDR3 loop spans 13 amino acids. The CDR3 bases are TGTGCCAGCAGCCCCGGGGGGGGAGATACGCAGTATTTT. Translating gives CASSPGGGDTQYF.

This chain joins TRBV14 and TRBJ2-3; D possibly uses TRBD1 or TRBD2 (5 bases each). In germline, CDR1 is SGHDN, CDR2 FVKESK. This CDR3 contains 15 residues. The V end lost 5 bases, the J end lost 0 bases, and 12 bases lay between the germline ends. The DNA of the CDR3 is TGTGCCAGCAGCAGGGGACCCACTAGCACAGATACGCAGTATTTT. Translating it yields CASSRGPTSTDTQYF.

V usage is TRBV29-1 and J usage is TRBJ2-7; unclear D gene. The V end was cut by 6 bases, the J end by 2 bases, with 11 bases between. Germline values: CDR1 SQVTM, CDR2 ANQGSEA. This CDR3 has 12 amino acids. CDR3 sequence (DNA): TGCAGCGTCATGGTTAGGACCTACGAGCAGTACTTC. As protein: CSVMVRTYEQYF.

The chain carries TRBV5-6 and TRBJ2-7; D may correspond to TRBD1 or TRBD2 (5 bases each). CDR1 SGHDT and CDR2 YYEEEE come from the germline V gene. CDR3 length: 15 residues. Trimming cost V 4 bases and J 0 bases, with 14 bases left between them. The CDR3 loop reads CASSPGTESSYEQYF. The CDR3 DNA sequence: TGTGCCAGCAGCCCGGGGACGGAAAGCTCCTACGAGCAGTACTTC.

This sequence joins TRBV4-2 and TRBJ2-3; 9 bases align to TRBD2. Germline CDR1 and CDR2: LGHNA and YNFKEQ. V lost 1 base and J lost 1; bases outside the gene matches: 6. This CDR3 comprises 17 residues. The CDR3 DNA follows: TGTGCCAGCAGCCAAGTGAGTAGCGGGGGCCGCACAGATACGCAGTATTTT. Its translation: CASSQVSSGGRTDTQYF.

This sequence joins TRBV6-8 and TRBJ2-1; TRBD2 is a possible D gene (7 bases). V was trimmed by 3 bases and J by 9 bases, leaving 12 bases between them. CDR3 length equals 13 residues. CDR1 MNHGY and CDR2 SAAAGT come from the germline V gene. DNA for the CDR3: TGTGCCAGCAGTTATGGGGGGGGCCGTGAGCAGTTCTTC. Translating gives CASSYGGGREQFF.

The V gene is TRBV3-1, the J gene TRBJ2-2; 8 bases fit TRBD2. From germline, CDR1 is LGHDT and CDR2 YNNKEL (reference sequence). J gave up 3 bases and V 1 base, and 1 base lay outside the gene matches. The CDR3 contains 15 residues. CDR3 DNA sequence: TGTGCCAGCAGCCAAGGAGCGGGGGACACCGGGGAGCTGTTTTTT. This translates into CASSQGAGDTGELFF.

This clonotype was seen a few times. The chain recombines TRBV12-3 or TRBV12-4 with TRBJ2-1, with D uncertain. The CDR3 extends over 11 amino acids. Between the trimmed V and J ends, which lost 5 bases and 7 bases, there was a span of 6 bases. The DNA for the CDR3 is TGTGCCAGCAGTCGGTGGAATGAGCAGTTCTTC. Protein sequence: CASSRWNEQFF.

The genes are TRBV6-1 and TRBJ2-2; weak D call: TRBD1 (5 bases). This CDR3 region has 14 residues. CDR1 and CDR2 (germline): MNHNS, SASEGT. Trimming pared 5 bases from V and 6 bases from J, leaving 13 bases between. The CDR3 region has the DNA TGTGCCAGCAGTTCAATCATAGGGGCCGGGGAGCTGTTTTTT. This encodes CASSSIIGAGELFF.

CDR3 amino acids: CSVEVVRSTEAFF. DNA of the CDR3: TGCAGCGTTGAGGTGGTGAGAAGCACTGAAGCTTTCTTT. The chain joins TRBV29-1 to TRBJ1-1; D not resolved. Between the trimmed V and J ends, which lost 3 bases and 4 bases, there was a span of 12 bases. CDR1 is SQVTM and CDR2 is ANQGSEA in the germline V gene. This CDR3 has 13 residues.

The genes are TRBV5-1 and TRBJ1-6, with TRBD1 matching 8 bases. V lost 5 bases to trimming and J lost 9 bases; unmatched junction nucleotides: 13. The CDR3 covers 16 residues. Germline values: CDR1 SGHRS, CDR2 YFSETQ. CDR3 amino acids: CASRGAGQGSSSPLHF. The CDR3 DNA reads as TGCGCCAGCAGGGGGGCCGGACAGGGTTCAAGTTCACCCCTCCACTTT.

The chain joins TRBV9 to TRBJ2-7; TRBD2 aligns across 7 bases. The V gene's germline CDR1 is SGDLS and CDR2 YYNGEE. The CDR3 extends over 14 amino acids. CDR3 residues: CARGGPTTLYEQYF. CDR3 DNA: TGTGCTCGGGGAGGGCCAACAACCTTATACGAGCAGTACTTC.

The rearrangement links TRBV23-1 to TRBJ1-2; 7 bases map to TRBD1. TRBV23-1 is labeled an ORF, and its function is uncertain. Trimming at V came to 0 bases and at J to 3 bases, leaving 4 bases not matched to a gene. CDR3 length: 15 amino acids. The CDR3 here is CASSQSAGGDYGYTF. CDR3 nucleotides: TGCGCCAGCAGTCAATCGGCAGGGGGGGACTATGGCTACACCTTC.

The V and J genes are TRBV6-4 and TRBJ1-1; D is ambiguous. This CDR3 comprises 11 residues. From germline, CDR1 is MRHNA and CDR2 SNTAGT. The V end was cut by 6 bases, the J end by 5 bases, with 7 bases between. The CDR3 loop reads CASRAETEAFF. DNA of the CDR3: TGTGCCAGCAGGGCGGAAACTGAAGCTTTCTTT.

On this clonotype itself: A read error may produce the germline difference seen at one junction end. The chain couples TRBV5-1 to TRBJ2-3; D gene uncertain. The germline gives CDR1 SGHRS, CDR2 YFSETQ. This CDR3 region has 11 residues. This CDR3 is CASSLEGPQYF. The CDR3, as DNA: TGTGCCAGCAGCTTGGAAGGTCCGCAGTATTTT.

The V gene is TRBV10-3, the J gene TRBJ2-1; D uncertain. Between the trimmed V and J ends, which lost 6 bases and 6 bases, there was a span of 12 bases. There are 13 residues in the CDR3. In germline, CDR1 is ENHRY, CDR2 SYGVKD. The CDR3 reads CAIRTPASNEQFF. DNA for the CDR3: TGTGCCATCAGGACCCCCGCTTCCAATGAGCAGTTCTTC.

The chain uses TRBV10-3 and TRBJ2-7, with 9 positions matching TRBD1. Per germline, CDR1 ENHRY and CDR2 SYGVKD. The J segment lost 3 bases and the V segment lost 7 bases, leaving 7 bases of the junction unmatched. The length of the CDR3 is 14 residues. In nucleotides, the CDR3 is TGTGCCATCACCGCCCCGGGACAGGGCTACGAGCAGTACTTC. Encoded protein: CAITAPGQGYEQYF.

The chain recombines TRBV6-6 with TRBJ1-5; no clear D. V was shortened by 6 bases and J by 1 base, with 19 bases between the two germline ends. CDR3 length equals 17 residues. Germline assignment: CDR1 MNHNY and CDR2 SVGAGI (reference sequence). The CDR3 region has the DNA TGTGCCAGCAGCCCACCCCGTGAGGGTACGAGCAATCAGCCCCAGCATTTT. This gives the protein CASSPPREGTSNQPQHF.

The CDR3 DNA is TGTGCCAGCAGCTCCCCGACAGCAACTAATGAAAAACTGTTTTTT. Translation: CASSSPTATNEKLFF. The chain recombines TRBV5-6 with TRBJ1-4; perhaps TRBD1 as D (5 bases). Germline V gene data show CDR1 as SGHDT and CDR2 as YYEEEE. V was pared by 3 bases and J by 0 bases, with 9 bases between. CDR3 length: 15 amino acids.

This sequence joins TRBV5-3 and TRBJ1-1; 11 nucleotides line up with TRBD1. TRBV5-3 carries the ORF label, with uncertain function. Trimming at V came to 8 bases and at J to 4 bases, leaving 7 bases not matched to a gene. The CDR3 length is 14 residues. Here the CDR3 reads CASSSGTGGTEAFF. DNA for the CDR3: TGTGCCAGCAGTTCGGGGACAGGGGGCACTGAAGCTTTCTTT.

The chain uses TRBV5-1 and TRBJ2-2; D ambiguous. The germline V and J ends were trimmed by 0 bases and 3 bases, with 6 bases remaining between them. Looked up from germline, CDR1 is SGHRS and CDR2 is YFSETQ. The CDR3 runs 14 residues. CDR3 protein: CASSLDSYTGELFF. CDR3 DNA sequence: TGCGCCAGCAGCTTGGACAGTTACACCGGGGAGCTGTTTTTT.